This is a list of T cell receptor beta chains from one sample in a study of cytomegalovirus exposure and HLA in healthy donors. Here immunoSEQ multiplex PCR was the method, and the copy in TCRdb shows in-frame clones only, minus some. The sample consists of under 200,000 clones, 80% of them appearing once. The material sequenced was PBMCs. The receptor set was obtained from a woman in her forties or fifties in good health and CMV-seropositive. CDR3s include the opening cysteine and the closing phenylalanine or tryptophan. Fields, in order: CDR3 protein, CDR3 DNA, V gene, J gene, clone size, D gene. D genes are given only for firm matches. Size is omitted from some rows. Given values are once, few, many or a class for expanded clones.

cdr3_aa: CASSDDRGRDFTEAFF
cdr3_nt: TGTGCCAGCAGTGACGACAGGGGGAGGGATTTCACTGAAGCTTTCTTT
v_call: TRBV2
j_call: TRBJ1-1
clone_size: NA
d_call: TRBD1

cdr3_aa: CASSPPGLSTYNEQFF
cdr3_nt: TGTGCCAGCTCACCTCCCGGACTTTCTACCTACAATGAGCAGTTCTTC
v_call: TRBV18
j_call: TRBJ2-1
clone_size: NA
d_call: NA

cdr3_aa: CASSAGGLGKAYEQYF
cdr3_nt: TGTGCCAGCAGCGCGGGGGGATTGGGCAAGGCCTACGAGCAGTACTTC
v_call: TRBV9
j_call: TRBJ2-7
clone_size: NA
d_call: TRBD2

cdr3_aa: CASSLGGFTGTGRRYGYTF
cdr3_nt: TGTGCCAGCAGCTTAGGTGGGTTTACCGGGACAGGCAGGAGATATGGCTACACCTTC
v_call: TRBV11-2
j_call: TRBJ1-2
clone_size: NA
d_call: TRBD1

cdr3_aa: CASSPGEETQYF
cdr3_nt: TGTGCCAGCAGCCCGGGGGAGGAGACCCAGTACTTC
v_call: TRBV9
j_call: TRBJ2-5
clone_size: NA
d_call: NA

cdr3_aa: CASSFGTSGGAYEQYF
cdr3_nt: TGTGCCAGCAGCTTCGGGACTAGCGGGGGGGCTTACGAGCAGTACTTC
v_call: TRBV11-2
j_call: TRBJ2-7
clone_size: NA
d_call: TRBD2

cdr3_aa: CASRAAGGRDYGYTF
cdr3_nt: TGTGCCAGCAGGGCGGCAGGGGGGCGAGACTATGGCTACACCTTC
v_call: TRBV27
j_call: TRBJ1-2
clone_size: NA
d_call: TRBD1

cdr3_aa: CASSQALGGAGASTDTQYF
cdr3_nt: TGTGCCAGCAGCCAGGCCCTTGGGGGAGCGGGGGCTAGCACAGATACGCAGTATTTT
v_call: TRBV4-2
j_call: TRBJ2-3
clone_size: NA
d_call: TRBD2

cdr3_aa: CASSLSGSDTEAFF
cdr3_nt: TGTGCCAGCAGTTTATCGGGATCTGACACTGAAGCTTTCTTT
v_call: TRBV28
j_call: TRBJ1-1
clone_size: NA
d_call: NA

cdr3_aa: CASSLSGEFAYEQYF
cdr3_nt: TGTGCCAGCAGTTTAAGCGGGGAGTTCGCCTACGAGCAGTACTTC
v_call: TRBV27
j_call: TRBJ2-7
clone_size: NA
d_call: TRBD2

cdr3_aa: CASSLGGGYTGELFF
cdr3_nt: TGTGCCAGCAGCCTCGGGGGGGGTTACACCGGGGAGCTGTTTTTT
v_call: TRBV7-2
j_call: TRBJ2-2
clone_size: NA
d_call: TRBD2

cdr3_aa: CASRLGQGFTDTQYF
cdr3_nt: TGTGCCAGCAGACTTGGACAGGGTTTCACAGATACGCAGTATTTT
v_call: TRBV6-1
j_call: TRBJ2-3
clone_size: few
d_call: TRBD1

cdr3_aa: CASSLKQGVSYEQYF
cdr3_nt: TGTGCCAGTAGTCTAAAGCAGGGGGTGTCCTACGAGCAGTACTTC
v_call: TRBV19
j_call: TRBJ2-7
clone_size: NA
d_call: TRBD1